Listed below are T cell receptor beta chains from one sample, sequenced in a study of pediatric ulcerative colitis. Generated by immunoSEQ multiplex PCR, the TCRdb table keeps only in-frame clones and is missing some. The sample has over 10,000 clones; over 60% are singletons. Material for sequencing was gut tissue. These receptors all stem from a boy between 10 and 17 years old who was a control in a study of pediatric ulcerative colitis. Both conserved end residues are part of each CDR3. The D gene is left open where the match is weak. A row's size may be missing; if present it is once, few, many or a size class.

>-|TRBV6-1|TRBJ2-7|TRBD2
CASSELAGSSYEQYF
TGTGCCAGCAGTGAACTAGCGGGGAGCTCCTACGAGCAGTACTTC
>-|TRBV19|TRBJ2-7|-
CASSIGDTRYEQYF
TGTGCCAGTAGTATCGGGGACACAAGATACGAGCAGTACTTC
>-|TRBV5-1|TRBJ1-2|-
CASSLGPRGYGYTF
TGCGCCAGCAGCTTGGGGCCGCGTGGCTATGGCTACACCTTC
>-|TRBV7-8|TRBJ1-4|TRBD1
CASSIGTGDEKLFF
TGTGCCAGCAGCATCGGGACAGGGGATGAAAAACTGTTTTTT
>-|TRBV19|TRBJ1-5|-
CASSYNGHARQPQHF
TGTGCCAGTAGTTACAATGGACACGCGAGACAGCCCCAGCATTTT
>-|TRBV11-2|TRBJ2-7|-
CASSPGTGEYF
TGTGCCAGCAGCCCGGGGACGGGGGAGTACTTC
>few|TRBV18|TRBJ1-1|-
CASSRENTEAFF
TGTGCCAGCTCCCGGGAGAACACTGAAGCTTTCTTT
>-|TRBV30|TRBJ2-7|-
CAVGKSSYEQYF
TGTGCCGTAGGGAAGAGCTCCTACGAGCAGTACTTC
>-|TRBV6-4|TRBJ2-1|TRBD2
CASSVGLAGYNEQFF
TGTGCCAGCAGTGTGGGACTAGCGGGTTACAATGAGCAGTTCTTC
>few|TRBV5-4|TRBJ2-3|-
CASSPGLNTDTQYF
TGTGCCAGCAGTCCGGGACTCAACACAGATACGCAGTATTTT
>few|TRBV10-2|TRBJ2-7|-
CASSANAVRAYEQYF
TGCGCCAGCAGTGCGAACGCTGTGAGGGCCTACGAGCAGTACTTC
>-|TRBV5-6|TRBJ2-7|-
CASSLAFGTGTYEQYF
TGTGCCAGCAGCTTGGCGTTCGGGACGGGAACCTACGAGCAGTACTTC
>once|TRBV18|TRBJ2-7|-
CASSPSKGHEQYF
TGTGCCAGCTCACCAAGCAAGGGACACGAGCAGTACTTC
>-|TRBV6-6|TRBJ2-1|-
CASSPDRYTNNEQFF
TGTGCCAGCAGTCCCGACAGGTACACTAACAATGAGCAGTTCTTC
>-|TRBV6-5|TRBJ1-3|-
CASSASRSGNTIYF
TGTGCCAGCAGTGCATCTCGGTCGGGAAACACCATATATTTT
>-|TRBV29-1|TRBJ2-7|-
CSVPRGAGEQYF
TGCAGCGTCCCCCGGGGGGCAGGAGAGCAGTACTTC
>-|TRBV27|TRBJ1-1|-
CATQPGFLRATEAFF
TGTGCCACCCAACCTGGTTTCCTCCGGGCCACTGAAGCTTTCTTT
>-|TRBV30|TRBJ2-2|-
CAWRPGNTGELFF
TGTGCCTGGAGGCCAGGAAACACCGGGGAGCTGTTTTTT
>few|TRBV9|TRBJ2-3|-
CASSVQATTDTQYF
TGTGCCAGCAGCGTCCAAGCCACAACAGATACGCAGTATTTT
>once|TRBV7-9|TRBJ2-1|-
CASSLLDSAVDEQFF
TGTGCCAGCAGCTTACTAGATTCGGCAGTCGATGAGCAGTTCTTC
>-|TRBV30|TRBJ1-4|-
CAWSVGGDEKLFF
TGTGCCTGGAGTGTAGGGGGGGACGAAAAACTGTTTTTT
>-|TRBV28|TRBJ2-1|TRBD2
CASSRTPLASYAYNEQFF
TGTGCCAGCAGCCGCACCCCACTAGCGAGCTATGCCTACAATGAGCAGTTCTTC
>once|TRBV5-1|TRBJ2-7|TRBD1
CASSRQGDYEQYF
TGCGCCAGCAGCCGACAGGGGGACTACGAGCAGTACTTC
>-|TRBV19|TRBJ1-1|-
CASSPQRNTEAFF
TGTGCCAGTAGTCCGCAGAGGAACACTGAAGCTTTCTTT